These T cell receptor beta chains were read from a single sample in a study of T-cell reconstitution after alpha-beta-depleted transplantation in children. TCRdb reprocessed the PCR reads with MiXCR, giving one entry per CDR3 protein. The sample contains roughly 350,000 distinct CDR3 sequences, around 16% of which appear only once. Sequencing used PBMCs, mostly from graft donor cells, obtained 360 days after TCRalphabeta/CD19-depleted stem cell transplant. Source of these receptors: a male patient between 2 and 15 years old who had a stem cell transplant for acute lymphoblastic leukemia, so the T cells may come from the graft donor. CDR3s include the opening cysteine and the closing phenylalanine or tryptophan. Fields, in order: J gene, V gene, CDR3 protein.

j_gene: TRBJ2-3
v_gene: TRBV11-2
CDR3aa: CASSLEMGLAGGADTQYF

j_gene: TRBJ2-5
v_gene: TRBV12-3/TRBV12-4
CDR3aa: CASSLGYGGPLQTQYF

j_gene: TRBJ2-4
v_gene: TRBV12-3/TRBV12-4
CDR3aa: CASSLSGQELAKNIQYF

j_gene: TRBJ2-4
v_gene: TRBV4-3
CDR3aa: CASSQERDRYIQYF

j_gene: TRBJ2-3
v_gene: TRBV4-2
CDR3aa: CASSQGREGLGTQYF

j_gene: TRBJ2-1
v_gene: TRBV21-1
CDR3aa: CASVGQDYNEQFF

j_gene: TRBJ2-7
v_gene: TRBV6-2/TRBV6-3
CDR3aa: CASSDQGDYEQYF

j_gene: TRBJ2-7
v_gene: TRBV10-3
CDR3aa: CAISAGTSTYEQYF

j_gene: TRBJ2-1
v_gene: TRBV5-5
CDR3aa: CASSLGSSYARNEQFF

j_gene: TRBJ1-1
v_gene: TRBV28
CDR3aa: CASSGRNPRNEAFF

j_gene: TRBJ2-1
v_gene: TRBV7-3
CDR3aa: CASSLRGVAGRSGSFYNEQFF

j_gene: TRBJ2-2
v_gene: TRBV4-1
CDR3aa: CASSQDPVGYTGVPGTGELFF

j_gene: TRBJ1-5
v_gene: TRBV12-3/TRBV12-4
CDR3aa: CASSNSRNSNQPQHF

j_gene: TRBJ2-1
v_gene: TRBV6-5
CDR3aa: CASSYADSGRRYEQFF

j_gene: TRBJ2-3
v_gene: TRBV9
CDR3aa: CASSEGTAKYF

j_gene: TRBJ2-1
v_gene: TRBV24-1
CDR3aa: CATSGFGASESYNEQFF

j_gene: TRBJ2-2
v_gene: TRBV6-2/TRBV6-3
CDR3aa: CASSYPPWTSGRAHGELFF

j_gene: TRBJ1-1
v_gene: TRBV6-5
CDR3aa: CASSYSGGGRGLATLNTEAFF

j_gene: TRBJ2-7
v_gene: TRBV20-1
CDR3aa: CSARVAGLAVNYEQYF

j_gene: TRBJ2-1
v_gene: TRBV15
CDR3aa: CATSRGLRDTLNEQFF

j_gene: TRBJ2-1
v_gene: TRBV29-1
CDR3aa: CSAEGLSPYNEQFF

j_gene: TRBJ1-5
v_gene: TRBV10-3
CDR3aa: CAISEGFGTGDQPQHF

j_gene: TRBJ1-1
v_gene: TRBV5-1
CDR3aa: CASRGQAIEAFF

j_gene: TRBJ2-3
v_gene: TRBV4-1
CDR3aa: CASSQDGTTDTQYF

j_gene: TRBJ2-1
v_gene: TRBV12-3/TRBV12-4
CDR3aa: CASTWDRGNEQFF

j_gene: TRBJ2-1
v_gene: TRBV5-4
CDR3aa: CASSSTTSGEQFF

j_gene: TRBJ2-1
v_gene: TRBV5-1
CDR3aa: CASSLRAYNEQFF

j_gene: TRBJ2-3
v_gene: TRBV12-3/TRBV12-4
CDR3aa: CASNLDRGTDTQYF

j_gene: TRBJ1-5
v_gene: TRBV6-1
CDR3aa: CASSESQGRDQPQHF

j_gene: TRBJ2-3
v_gene: TRBV6-1
CDR3aa: CASTAGTSGIFIDTQYF

j_gene: TRBJ1-1
v_gene: TRBV12-3/TRBV12-4
CDR3aa: CASRHPMNTEAFF

j_gene: TRBJ1-1
v_gene: TRBV18
CDR3aa: CASSPTGYGANTEAFF

j_gene: TRBJ2-7
v_gene: TRBV20-1
CDR3aa: CSAADRAILYEQYF

j_gene: TRBJ1-1
v_gene: TRBV4-2
CDR3aa: CASSQDQGSSEGTEAFF

j_gene: TRBJ2-5
v_gene: TRBV7-2
CDR3aa: CASSFRGLLETQYF

j_gene: TRBJ2-1
v_gene: TRBV29-1
CDR3aa: CSVEPGLADFNEQFF

j_gene: TRBJ2-2
v_gene: TRBV20-1
CDR3aa: CSARDLRRTGELFF

j_gene: TRBJ2-7
v_gene: TRBV7-2
CDR3aa: CASSLQTNSFYEQYF

j_gene: TRBJ2-1
v_gene: TRBV7-6
CDR3aa: CASSLGGSSSYNEQFF

j_gene: TRBJ2-5
v_gene: TRBV7-2
CDR3aa: CASSRGRLGQETQYF

j_gene: TRBJ1-4
v_gene: TRBV3-1
CDR3aa: CASSQDLITTNEKLFF

j_gene: TRBJ2-3
v_gene: TRBV18
CDR3aa: CASSLAAGDTDTQYF

j_gene: TRBJ2-3
v_gene: TRBV4-3
CDR3aa: CASSQDGGAGVTDTQYF

j_gene: TRBJ1-4
v_gene: TRBV30
CDR3aa: CAWNWGLVGEKLFF

j_gene: TRBJ2-1
v_gene: TRBV5-6
CDR3aa: CASSSGTSSYNEQFF

j_gene: TRBJ1-4
v_gene: TRBV9
CDR3aa: CASSASDRPSTNEKLFF

j_gene: TRBJ2-5
v_gene: TRBV9
CDR3aa: CASSGPTGGWETQYF

j_gene: TRBJ2-3
v_gene: TRBV7-9
CDR3aa: CASSLDIAGVNTDTQYF

j_gene: TRBJ2-2
v_gene: TRBV5-8
CDR3aa: CASRGWGGTGELFF

j_gene: TRBJ1-5
v_gene: TRBV4-3
CDR3aa: CASSQENRGGQPQHF

j_gene: TRBJ2-1
v_gene: TRBV18
CDR3aa: CASSSGNEQFF

j_gene: TRBJ2-1
v_gene: TRBV28
CDR3aa: CASSLRSGSYNEQFF

j_gene: TRBJ2-7
v_gene: TRBV2
CDR3aa: CASSYWRTDEQYF

j_gene: TRBJ2-2
v_gene: TRBV5-1
CDR3aa: CASKEGFLGNTGELFF